This T cell receptor beta chain was identified during a study of spatial heterogeneity in lung cancer. The overall study: Sequencing covered available follow-up PBMC samples collected a median of about two years after resection.

Germline V gene data show CDR1 as KGHSH and CDR2 as LQKENI. The trim removed 3 bases at V and 4 bases at J, leaving 3 bases unmatched. CDR3 length: 15 residues. From the 5' RACE reads, TCRdb called clonotypes with MiXCR, one entry per CDR3 protein. The top ten hold roughly 18% of the sample, which has some 41,000 distinct CDR3 sequences, roughly a tenth seen once. Time point noted: blood at routine non-recurrence follow-up after resection. Many counts were recorded for this clonotype. V usage is TRBV18 and J usage is TRBJ2-5; TRBD1 aligns across 12 bases. The clonotype originates from a female donor with early-stage non-small cell lung cancer. Source: PBMCs, taken at follow-up. CDR3 sequence: CASSPGQGATETQYF. The CDR3 region has the DNA TGTGCCAGCTCACCGGGACAGGGGGCAACAGAGACCCAGTACTTC.